This T cell receptor (beta chain) came from a study of blood T cell repertoires in COVID-19 (dated by TCRdb to the early 2020s). Background for the entire study: Samples covering the acute and convalescent phases of COVID-19 were provided by collaborators in the United States, Italy and Spain. The dataset comprised deeply sampled blood TCRbeta repertoires from subjects exposed to, actively infected with, or recovered from COVID-19. Where available, HLA class I and class II types were obtained from metadata supplied by the sample provider rather than from assay-based typing. Samples came from the ongoing ImmuneRACE study (first 160 participants) plus 1,254 subjects from 6 global collaborators. The prospective study material was composed of cDNA or gDNA derived from T cells, B-cell-depleted T cells, or PBMCs. A de-identified subject ID, COVID-19 status, age in years and sex were almost always included in the sample metadata. The repertoires were made available in a free public database intended to serve as a resource for research on the immune response to SARS-CoV-2. Beyond this particular receptor, the publication reports: How much clinical and demographic metadata was included differed by source and by participant, and the metadata was provided uncurated.

In Seattle, one collaborating source enrolled patients while the infection was active and tracked those patients longitudinally over the course of disease. Each collaborating institution followed its own protocols to collect whole blood in K2EDTA tubes. For TCRbeta analysis, collaborators shipped samples as frozen whole blood, isolated PBMCs, or DNA extracted from either of those sample types. TCRbeta CDR3 regions were amplified from genomic DNA by means of the immunoSEQ Assay, a bias-controlled multiplex PCR. On the authors' methods: The number of nucleated cells in each sample was estimated by amplification of reference gene primers within the assay. To quantify the absolute abundance of each unique TCRbeta CDR3 rearrangement, sequence reads were collapsed and filtered. For each sample, productive Simpson clonality was calculated as the square root of Simpson's diversity index over productive rearrangements. This is the immuneACCESS table as TCRdb keeps it, with only in-frame sequences that have V and J called. A part of the clones is gone; compared with another copy, unresolved V genes explain less than half, and the rest is unexplained. That table supplies the V and J calls and clone size; D and trimming were determined from the DNA. The sample table lists 450,000 or so clones, 89% of them with a count of one. Jointly, the top ten make up roughly 1.5% of the sample.

Cut back by 5 bases and 1 base, the V and J ends lie 15 bases apart. CDR1 is given as SNHLY and CDR2 as FYNNEI, both from the germline V gene. The CDR3 runs 17 amino acids, cysteine and phenylalanine included. The read is trimmed to its CDR3 DNA, 51 bases read in frame from base 1. With regard to this clone: Its target antigen remains unknown. Base-call qualities are not available, and no considerably larger clone is one nucleotide away.

In this chain, TRBV2 is recombined with TRBJ1-6, and the D gene may be TRBD1, 5 bases matching. This receptor was obtained from a woman aged 40 to 50 with COVID-19, enrolled during active disease. The sample taken for sequencing was peripheral blood. The nucleotides read TGTGCCAGCAGTCTCAGGACATCTTGGTCCTATAATTCACCCCTCCACTTT. Its translation reads: CASSLRTSWSYNSPLHF.